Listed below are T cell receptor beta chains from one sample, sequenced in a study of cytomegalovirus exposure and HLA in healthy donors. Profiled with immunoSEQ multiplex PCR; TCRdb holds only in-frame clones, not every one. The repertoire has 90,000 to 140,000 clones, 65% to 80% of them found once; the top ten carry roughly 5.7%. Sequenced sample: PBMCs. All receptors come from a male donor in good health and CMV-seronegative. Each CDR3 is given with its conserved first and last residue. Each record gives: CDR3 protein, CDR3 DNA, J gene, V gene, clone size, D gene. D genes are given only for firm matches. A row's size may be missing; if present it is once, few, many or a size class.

CASSLGLGQSNTGELFF | TGTGCCAGCAGCTTGGGTCTGGGGCAGTCGAACACCGGGGAGCTGTTTTTT | TRBJ2-2 | TRBV5-6 | . | .
CASSLFGQGNTEAFF | TGTGCCAGCAGTTTGTTCGGACAAGGGAATACTGAAGCTTTCTTT | TRBJ1-1 | TRBV28 | . | .
CASSPGTGGNEKLFF | TGTGCCAGCAGCCCCGGGACAGGGGGAAACGAAAAACTGTTTTTT | TRBJ1-4 | TRBV7-9 | . | TRBD1
CASSSGEGGELFF | TGTGCCAGCTCATCCGGCGAGGGCGGGGAGCTGTTTTTT | TRBJ2-2 | TRBV18 | . | .
CASSLGTGYLQETQYF | TGTGCCAGCAGCTTAGGGACAGGGTACCTTCAAGAGACCCAGTACTTC | TRBJ2-5 | TRBV7-2 | . | TRBD1
CASSPPADRFGYTF | TGTGCCAGCTCACCACCGGCGGACAGGTTTGGCTACACCTTC | TRBJ1-2 | TRBV18 | . | TRBD1
CASISGLAGDESNEQFF | TGTGCCAGCATCTCAGGACTAGCGGGGGACGAGTCCAATGAGCAGTTCTTC | TRBJ2-1 | TRBV6-7 | . | TRBD2
CASTSGLAGGGDTQYF | TGTGCCAGCACCTCGGGACTAGCGGGAGGGGGAGATACGCAGTATTTT | TRBJ2-3 | TRBV2 | . | TRBD2
CASSEAGFSDEQFF | TGTGCCAGCAGTGAGGCAGGGTTCAGCGATGAGCAGTTCTTC | TRBJ2-1 | TRBV25-1 | . | .
CASSPRQGGETQYF | TGTGCCAGCAGTCCCCGACAGGGGGGGGAGACCCAGTACTTC | TRBJ2-5 | TRBV28 | . | TRBD1
CASSTHGGGGTEAFF | TGTGCCAGTAGTACCCACGGGGGGGGAGGGACTGAAGCTTTCTTT | TRBJ1-1 | TRBV19 | once | .
CSASSSYEQYF | TGCAGTGCCTCCTCTTCTTACGAGCAGTACTTC | TRBJ2-7 | TRBV20-1 | . | .
CASSEQGISGNTIYF | TGCGCCAGCAGTGAACAGGGGATCTCTGGAAACACCATATATTTT | TRBJ1-3 | TRBV28 | few | TRBD1
CASSIDPRGRGTEAFF | TGTGCCAGTAGTATAGACCCCAGGGGGCGAGGAACTGAAGCTTTCTTT | TRBJ1-1 | TRBV19 | few | TRBD1
CAIRRAGGNYEQYF | TGTGCCATCAGAAGAGCGGGAGGTAACTACGAGCAGTACTTC | TRBJ2-7 | TRBV10-3 | . | TRBD2